A selection of T cell receptor beta chains follows, all from one sample in a study of blood T cell repertoires in COVID-19. Clones were read by immunoSEQ multiplex PCR, and TCRdb kept only the in-frame ones, dropping some. The sample records some 300,000 clones, 80% to 90% being singletons. The sequencing sample was made of peripheral blood. The receptors were sampled from a woman aged 70-85 years with COVID-19, enrolled during active disease. Both conserved end residues are part of each CDR3. The order of the fields is clone size, J gene, D gene, V gene, CDR3 DNA, CDR3 protein. D genes are given only for firm matches. Rows may omit the clone size; those that give it use once, few, many or a size class.

-,TRBJ2-7,-,TRBV6-5,TGTGCCAGCAGTTACACTACCGGGTACGAGCAGTACTTC,CASSYTTGYEQYF
-,TRBJ2-2,-,TRBV7-3,TGTGCCAGCAGCTTAACGGGGGGGCCCACCGGGGAGCTGTTTTTT,CASSLTGGPTGELFF
-,TRBJ2-3,TRBD2,TRBV19,TGTGCCAGTAATCAGCGGGGGGGCAGAGATACGCAGTATTTT,CASNQRGGRDTQYF
-,TRBJ2-7,-,TRBV29-1,TGCAGCGTCCGGGCGGGGTTCGGCAACGAGCAGTACTTC,CSVRAGFGNEQYF
-,TRBJ1-2,-,TRBV28,TGTGCCAGCACCGCTAGGATTGGAGGCTACACCTTC,CASTARIGGYTF
-,TRBJ2-1,-,TRBV24-1,TGTGCCACCAGTGACCCTGTCACAGGGTTGAATGAGCAGTTCTTC,CATSDPVTGLNEQFF
-,TRBJ2-5,-,TRBV2,TGTGCCAGCAGTGGGGAGACGGAGACCCAGTACTTC,CASSGETETQYF
-,TRBJ2-5,-,TRBV29-1,TGCAGCGCCGGGGATTGGGAGACCCAGTACTTC,CSAGDWETQYF
-,TRBJ1-1,-,TRBV5-8,TGTGCCAGCAGCTTGGGTCAGTCGACTGAAGCTTTCTTT,CASSLGQSTEAFF
-,TRBJ1-3,-,TRBV6-1,TGTGCCAGCAGTGAAGCGGCCCGGAGGGGAAACACCATATATTTT,CASSEAARRGNTIYF
-,TRBJ2-1,TRBD2,TRBV4-3,TGCGCCAGCAGCCAAACACTAGCGGGGGGGCATGAGCAGTTCTTC,CASSQTLAGGHEQFF
-,TRBJ2-7,-,TRBV28,TGTGCCAGCAGCCTACTTTTCAATAACTACGAGCAGTACTTC,CASSLLFNNYEQYF
-,TRBJ2-2,-,TRBV27,TGTGCCAGCAGTTTAGGGGCTAACACCGGGGAGCTGTTTTTT,CASSLGANTGELFF
-,TRBJ2-5,-,TRBV5-1,TGCGCCAGCAGCTTGGTGGGACAAGTTGAAGAGACCCAGTACTTC,CASSLVGQVEETQYF
-,TRBJ2-1,-,TRBV2,TGTGCCAGCAGGGAAGCCGGGACTCTCAATGAGCAGTTCTTC,CASREAGTLNEQFF
-,TRBJ1-1,-,TRBV7-3,TGTGCCAGCGTCCTAACGGGGGGCACTGAAGCTTTCTTT,CASVLTGGTEAFF
few,TRBJ2-7,TRBD1,TRBV5-8,TGTGCCAGCAGCTTGGGACAGGGCGACGAGCAGTACTTC,CASSLGQGDEQYF
-,TRBJ1-6,-,TRBV3-1/TRBV3-2,TGTGCCAGCAGCCAACAGGGAGGTAATTCACCCCTCCACTTT,CASSQQGGNSPLHF
-,TRBJ2-7,-,TRBV5-1,TGCGCCAGCCGTGGTACCGGGAGCGAGCAGTACTTC,CASRGTGSEQYF
-,TRBJ2-2,-,TRBV7-9,TGTGCCAGCAGCTTTGTTACCGGAGCCACCGGGGAGCTGTTTTTT,CASSFVTGATGELFF
-,TRBJ2-7,-,TRBV23-1,TGCGCCAGCAGTCCACTTTGGGCCAGGGTCGGGTACTTC,CASSPLWARVGYF
-,TRBJ2-3,-,TRBV29-1,TGCAGCGTTGTACCAGATAGCACAGATACGCAGTATTTT,CSVVPDSTDTQYF
-,TRBJ1-1,-,TRBV5-1,TGCGCCAGCAGCCTACGAACAGACCACACTGAAGCTTTCTTT,CASSLRTDHTEAFF
-,TRBJ1-6,-,TRBV7-2,TGTGCCAGCAGCTTAGCAGGGGAAAGGTCACCCCTCCACTTT,CASSLAGERSPLHF
-,TRBJ2-7,TRBD2,TRBV12-3/TRBV12-4,TGTGCCAGCCGCCGTGGGGGGGGCTACGAGCAGTACTTC,CASRRGGGYEQYF
-,TRBJ2-3,TRBD1,TRBV18,TGTGCCAGCTCACCCGGACAGGGTGGGACCACAGATACGCAGTATTTT,CASSPGQGGTTDTQYF
-,TRBJ2-5,-,TRBV24-1,TGTGCCACCAGTGATGCAGGGGGGAGCCAAGAGACCCAGTACTTC,CATSDAGGSQETQYF
-,TRBJ1-5,-,TRBV27,TGTGCCAGCTCCACCGGGAGCGGAAATCAGCCCCAGCATTTT,CASSTGSGNQPQHF
-,TRBJ1-6,TRBD1,TRBV18,TGTGCCAGCTCATCGGACAGGGCCAATTCACCCCTCCACTTT,CASSSDRANSPLHF
-,TRBJ1-5,TRBD1,TRBV18,TGTGCCAGCTCCCGAACAGGGGGCCCCGATCAGCCCCAGCATTTT,CASSRTGGPDQPQHF
-,TRBJ2-7,-,TRBV5-6,TGTGCCAGCAGCTTAGGGGGGACTATCTACGAGCAGTACTTC,CASSLGGTIYEQYF
once,TRBJ2-7,-,TRBV5-4,TGTGCCAGCAGCTTCTTTTTAAGCGACTACGAGCAGTACTTC,CASSFFLSDYEQYF
-,TRBJ1-3,TRBD1,TRBV7-8,TGTGCCAGCAGCCTGGGACAGGGCTACCGCGGAAACACCATATATTTT,CASSLGQGYRGNTIYF
-,TRBJ2-7,TRBD1,TRBV7-9,TGTGCCAGCAGCTCGGGACAGGTCCTCGTCTACGAGCAGTACTTC,CASSSGQVLVYEQYF
-,TRBJ1-2,-,TRBV9,TGTGCCAGCAAAAAGGGGAACTATGGCTACACCTTC,CASKKGNYGYTF
-,TRBJ2-1,TRBD2,TRBV9,TGTGCCAGCAGCCCACCAGCGGGGGGGCTTAATGAGCAGTTCTTC,CASSPPAGGLNEQFF
-,TRBJ2-5,TRBD1,TRBV13,TGTGCCAGCAGCCCATGGGACAGGGTGGCGGAGACCCAGTACTTC,CASSPWDRVAETQYF
-,TRBJ1-2,-,TRBV9,TGTGCCAGCAGCCCAGTAGGAGCTAACTATGGCTACACCTTC,CASSPVGANYGYTF
once,TRBJ1-3,-,TRBV5-1,TGCGCCAGCTCCCAAACGGGATCTACTGGAAACACCATATATTTT,CASSQTGSTGNTIYF
-,TRBJ1-1,-,TRBV27,TGTGCCAGCACCACAATCCCCGGGAGCACTGAAGCTTTCTTT,CASTTIPGSTEAFF
-,TRBJ2-1,-,TRBV9,TGTGCCAGCAGCAAGGTAGGGGGGGCCAATGAGCAGTTCTTC,CASSKVGGANEQFF
-,TRBJ2-3,TRBD2,TRBV6-5,TGTGCCAGCAGCAGCGGGGGCACGCAATATACGCAGTATTTT,CASSSGGTQYTQYF
once,TRBJ1-2,-,TRBV7-2,TGTGCCAGCAGCTTATCGGGATGGGGTGTAGGCTACACCTTC,CASSLSGWGVGYTF
-,TRBJ1-1,-,TRBV10-1,TGCGCCAGCAGACACGACAGGAACACTGAAGCTTTCTTT,CASRHDRNTEAFF
-,TRBJ2-5,TRBD1,TRBV12-3/TRBV12-4,TGTGCCAGCAGTCTTACAGGGGCCGGGACCCAGTACTTC,CASSLTGAGTQYF
-,TRBJ2-1,-,TRBV27,TGTGCCAGCAGTTTATCGATTTCTGGGAGGCAGTTCTTC,CASSLSISGRQFF